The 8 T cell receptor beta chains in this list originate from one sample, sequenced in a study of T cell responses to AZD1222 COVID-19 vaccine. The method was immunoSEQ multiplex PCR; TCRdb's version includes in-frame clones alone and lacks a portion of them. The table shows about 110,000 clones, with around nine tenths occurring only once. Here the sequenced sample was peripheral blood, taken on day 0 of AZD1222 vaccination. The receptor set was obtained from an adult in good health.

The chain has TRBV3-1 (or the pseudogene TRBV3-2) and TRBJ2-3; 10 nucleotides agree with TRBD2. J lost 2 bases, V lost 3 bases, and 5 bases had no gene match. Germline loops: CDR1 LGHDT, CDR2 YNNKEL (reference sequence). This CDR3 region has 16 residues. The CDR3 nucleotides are TGTGCCAGCAGCCAGACTAGCGGGTCGACCACAGATACGCAGTATTTT. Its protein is CASSQTSGSTTDTQYF.

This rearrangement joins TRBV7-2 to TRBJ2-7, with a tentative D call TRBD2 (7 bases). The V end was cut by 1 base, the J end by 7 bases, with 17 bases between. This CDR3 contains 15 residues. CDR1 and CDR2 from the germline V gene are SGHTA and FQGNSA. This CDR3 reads CASSLGLGAGAEQYF. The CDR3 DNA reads TGTGCCAGCAGCTTAGGTCTGGGCGCGGGGGCGGAGCAGTACTTC.

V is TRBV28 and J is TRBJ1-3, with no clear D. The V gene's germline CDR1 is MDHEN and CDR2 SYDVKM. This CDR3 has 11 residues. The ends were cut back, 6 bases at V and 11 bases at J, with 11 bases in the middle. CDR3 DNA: TGTGCCAGCAGCGCCCGGCGCTCCATATATTTT. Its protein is CASSARRSIYF. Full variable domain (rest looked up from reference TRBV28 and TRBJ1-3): DVKVTQSSRYLVKRTGEKVFLECVQDMDHENMFWYRQDPGLGLRLIYFSYDVKMKEKGDIPEGYSVSREKKERFSLILESASTNQTSMYLCASSARRSIYFGEGSWLTVV.

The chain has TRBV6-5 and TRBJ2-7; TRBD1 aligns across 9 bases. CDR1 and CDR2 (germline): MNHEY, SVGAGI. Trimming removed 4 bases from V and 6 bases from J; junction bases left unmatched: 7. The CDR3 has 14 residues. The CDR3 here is CASSSWTGVSEQYF. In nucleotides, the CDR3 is TGTGCCAGCAGTTCTTGGACAGGGGTGAGCGAGCAGTACTTC.

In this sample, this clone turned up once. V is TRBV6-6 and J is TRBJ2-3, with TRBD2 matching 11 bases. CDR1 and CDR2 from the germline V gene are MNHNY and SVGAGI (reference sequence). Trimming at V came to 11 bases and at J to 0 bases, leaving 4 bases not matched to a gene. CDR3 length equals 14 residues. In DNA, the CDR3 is TGTGCCTCTAGGACTAGCGGGAGCACAGATACGCAGTATTTT. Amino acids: CASRTSGSTDTQYF.

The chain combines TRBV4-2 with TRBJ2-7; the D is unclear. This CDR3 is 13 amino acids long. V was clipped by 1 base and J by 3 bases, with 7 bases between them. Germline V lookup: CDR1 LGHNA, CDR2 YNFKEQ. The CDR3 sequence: CASSQGANYEQYF. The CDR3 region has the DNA TGTGCCAGCAGCCAAGGAGCAAACTACGAGCAGTACTTC.

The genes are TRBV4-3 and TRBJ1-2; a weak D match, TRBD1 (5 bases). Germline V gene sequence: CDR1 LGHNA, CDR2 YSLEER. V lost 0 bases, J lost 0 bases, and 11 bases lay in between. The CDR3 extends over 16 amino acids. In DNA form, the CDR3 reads TGCGCCAGCAGCCAAGACCAAGGGGACGCTAACTATGGCTACACCTTC. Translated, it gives CASSQDQGDANYGYTF.

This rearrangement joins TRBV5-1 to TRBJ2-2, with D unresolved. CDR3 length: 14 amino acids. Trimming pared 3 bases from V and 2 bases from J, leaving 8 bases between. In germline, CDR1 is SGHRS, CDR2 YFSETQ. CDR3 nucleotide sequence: TGCGCCAGCAGCTCGGCAGGAAACACCGGGGAGCTGTTTTTT. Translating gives CASSSAGNTGELFF.